The present T cell receptor (beta chain) was sequenced within a study of tumor-infiltrating lymphocytes in primary liver carcinoma. In the study overall: Male and female patients aged 30 to 69 years made up the cohort. The study reported T1-T3 N0M0 tumors spanning 4.2 to 10 cm.

Trimming stripped 7 bases from V and 3 bases from J, with 10 bases between. The germline CDR1 and CDR2 sequences are MNHEY and SVGAGI. The CDR3 extends over 12 amino acids. The table lists this clonotype with many counts. Production of TCR beta cDNA used roughly 0.55 ug total RNA together with a constant-region primer. Construction of TCR beta libraries relied on three successive nested multiplex PCR rounds employing slightly modified ARM-PCR. Rounds one and two of PCR, each of around 9 cycles, were primed with TRBV1-TRBV30 forward primers and a C-beta reverse primer. TCRdb reprocessed the multiplex PCR reads via MiXCR and lists one record per CDR3 protein. The profile shows some 100,000 distinct CDR3 sequences, around 71% of them singletons. Co-extracted RNA and DNA came from roughly 20-30 mg of unsorted bulk tissue.

This TCR was sampled from a woman aged 60-70 years with primary liver carcinoma and hepatitis B virus infection. The chain links TRBV6-5 to TRBJ2-7; no clear D. The specimen was liver tumor tissue from sampling region 2. Subset in this sample: tumor region T2, inferior pole. CDR3 in DNA: TGTGCCAGCACGGGTTGGCGCTACGAGCAGTACTTC. The encoded protein is CASTGWRYEQYF.